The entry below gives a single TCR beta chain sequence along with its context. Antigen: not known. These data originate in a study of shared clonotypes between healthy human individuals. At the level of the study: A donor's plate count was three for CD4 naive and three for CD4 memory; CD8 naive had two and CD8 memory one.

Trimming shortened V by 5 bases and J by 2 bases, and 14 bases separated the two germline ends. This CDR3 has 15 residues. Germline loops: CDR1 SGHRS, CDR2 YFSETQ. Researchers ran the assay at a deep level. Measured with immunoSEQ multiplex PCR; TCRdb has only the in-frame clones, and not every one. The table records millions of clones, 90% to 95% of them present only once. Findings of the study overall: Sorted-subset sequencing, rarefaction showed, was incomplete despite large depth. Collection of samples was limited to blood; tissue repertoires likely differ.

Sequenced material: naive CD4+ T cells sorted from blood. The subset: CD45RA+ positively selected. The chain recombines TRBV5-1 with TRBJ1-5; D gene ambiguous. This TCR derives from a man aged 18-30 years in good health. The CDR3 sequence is CASRADASGNQPQHF. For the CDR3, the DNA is TGCGCCAGCAGGGCGGACGCCTCGGGCAATCAGCCCCAGCATTTT.